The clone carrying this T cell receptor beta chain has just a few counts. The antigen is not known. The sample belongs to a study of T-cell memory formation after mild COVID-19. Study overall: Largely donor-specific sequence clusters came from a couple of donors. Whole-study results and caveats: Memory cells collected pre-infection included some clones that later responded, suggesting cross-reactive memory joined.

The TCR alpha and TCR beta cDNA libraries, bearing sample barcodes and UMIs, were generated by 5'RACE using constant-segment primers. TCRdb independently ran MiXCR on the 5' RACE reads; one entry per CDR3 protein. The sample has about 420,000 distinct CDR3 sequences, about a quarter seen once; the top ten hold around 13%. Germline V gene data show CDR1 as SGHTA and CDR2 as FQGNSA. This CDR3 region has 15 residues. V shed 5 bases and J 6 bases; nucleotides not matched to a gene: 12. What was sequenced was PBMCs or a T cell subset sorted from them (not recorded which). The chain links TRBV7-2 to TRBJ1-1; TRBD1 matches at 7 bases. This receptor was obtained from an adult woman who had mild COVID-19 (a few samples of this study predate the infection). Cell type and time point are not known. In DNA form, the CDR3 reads TGTGCCAGCAGCACTCGACAGGGTCTGAGGTCTGAAGCTTTCTTT. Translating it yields CASSTRQGLRSEAFF.